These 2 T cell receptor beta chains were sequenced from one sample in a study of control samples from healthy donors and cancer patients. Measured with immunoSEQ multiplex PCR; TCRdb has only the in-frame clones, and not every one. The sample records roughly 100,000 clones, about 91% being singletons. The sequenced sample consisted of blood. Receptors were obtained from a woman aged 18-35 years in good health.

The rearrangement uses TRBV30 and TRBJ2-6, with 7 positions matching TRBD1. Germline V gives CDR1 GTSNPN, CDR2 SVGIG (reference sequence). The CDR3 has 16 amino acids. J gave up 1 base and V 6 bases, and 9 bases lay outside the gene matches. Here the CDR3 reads CACSGTALSGANVLTF. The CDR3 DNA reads TGTGCCTGTTCCGGGACAGCACTATCTGGGGCCAACGTCCTGACTTTC.

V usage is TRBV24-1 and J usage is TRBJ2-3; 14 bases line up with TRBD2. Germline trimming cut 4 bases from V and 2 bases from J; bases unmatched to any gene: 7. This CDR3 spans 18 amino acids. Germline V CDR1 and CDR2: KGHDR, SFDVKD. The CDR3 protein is CATSEWGLAGANTDTQYF. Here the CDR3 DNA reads TGTGCCACCAGTGAGTGGGGACTAGCGGGAGCCAACACAGATACGCAGTATTTT.